One and the same sample provided the 21 T cell receptor beta chains below, sequenced in a study of blood T cell repertoires in COVID-19. This table comes from immunoSEQ multiplex PCR, and its TCRdb copy is limited to in-frame clones, with some not included. The table lists roughly 150,000 clones, around four fifths of them singletons, with approximately 5.1% in the top ten. Sequences were obtained from PBMCs or T cells enriched from blood (not recorded which). The source is a man between 65 and 85 years old who had been exposed to COVID-19.

The chain recombines TRBV24-1 with TRBJ2-3; D is unresolved. This CDR3 has 14 amino acids. Germline V gene sequence: CDR1 KGHDR, CDR2 SFDVKD. Between the trimmed V and J ends, which lost 5 bases and 1 base, there was a span of 9 bases. CDR3 sequence (DNA): TGTGCCACCAGTGCTCGGGTAGGCACAGATACGCAGTATTTT. It is translated as CATSARVGTDTQYF.

The chain has TRBV27 and TRBJ2-3; maybe TRBD2 (6 bases). This CDR3 comprises 14 residues. Germline V gene lookup returns CDR1 MNHEY and CDR2 SMNVEV (reference sequence). The V gene lost 3 bases and the J gene lost 4 bases, with 11 bases spanning the gap. Here the CDR3 reads CASSFRGIPDTQYF. Here the CDR3 DNA reads TGTGCCAGCAGTTTTCGGGGGATCCCAGATACGCAGTATTTT.

This clone was observed once. V is TRBV20-1 and J is TRBJ1-1, with D perhaps matching TRBD1 (5 bases). V dropped 3 bases and J dropped 6 bases, with 20 bases sitting between them. The CDR3 runs 15 residues. Germline V gene data show CDR1 as DFQATT and CDR2 as SNEGSKA (reference sequence). The CDR3 loop is CSASRRRGVRSEAFF. Written as DNA, the CDR3 is TGCAGTGCTAGTAGACGGCGGGGGGTCAGGTCTGAAGCTTTCTTT.

V is TRBV7-2 and J is TRBJ2-7; D possibly corresponds to TRBD1 (6 bases). Trimming pared 1 base from V and 2 bases from J, leaving 12 bases between. The CDR3 sequence is 15 residues long. The germline CDR1 and CDR2 sequences are SGHTA and FQGNSA. The CDR3 loop reads CASSLVLDRAYEQYF. CDR3 nucleotide sequence: TGTGCCAGCAGCTTAGTTTTGGACAGAGCCTACGAGCAGTACTTC.

The table lists this clone with a count of one. V is TRBV19 and J is TRBJ2-7; TRBD1 matches at 9 bases. With V trimmed by 3 bases and J by 8 bases, 14 bases remained unmatched. This CDR3 contains 16 residues. Germline values: CDR1 LNHDA, CDR2 SQIVND (reference sequence). The CDR3 nucleotides read TGTGCCAGTAGTATGTCCACCTCGGGGACAGGGAATCAGCAGTACTTC. Translation: CASSMSTSGTGNQQYF.

The J gene is TRBJ1-2, the V gene TRBV12-3 or TRBV12-4; 9 bases map to TRBD1. The trim removed 6 bases at V and 8 bases at J, leaving 7 bases unmatched. The CDR3 is 13 amino acids. CDR3 loop: CASSRDRALGYTF. For the CDR3, the DNA is TGTGCCAGCAGCAGGGACAGGGCTTTAGGCTACACCTTC.

The chain joins TRBV4-3 to TRBJ1-2; D is unclear. The germline CDR1 and CDR2 sequences are LGHNA and YSLEER. V lost 4 bases to trimming and J lost 0 bases, with 15 bases between them. This CDR3 contains 16 residues. The CDR3 nucleotides are TGCGCCAGCAGCCCGCGAGCAAGTACCTCTAACTATGGCTACACCTTC. Amino acids: CASSPRASTSNYGYTF.

V usage is TRBV7-3 and J usage is TRBJ1-5; 8 bases line up with TRBD1. The junction had 6 bases not matched to a gene; V was cut back by 5 bases and J by 6 bases. This CDR3 has 14 residues. The V gene's germline CDR1 is SGHTA and CDR2 FQGTGA. The CDR3 DNA is TGTGCCAGCAGCGCCAGGGGGCGACCTCAGCCCCAGCATTTT. This encodes CASSARGRPQPQHF.

The J gene is TRBJ2-7, the V gene TRBV19; a possible D gene is TRBD2 (5 bases). The CDR3 spans 16 residues. Between the trimmed V and J ends, which lost 1 base and 0 bases, there was a span of 13 bases. Germline V gene sequence: CDR1 LNHDA, CDR2 SQIVND (reference sequence). In DNA, the CDR3 is TGTGCCAGTAGTATAGGGACCCTAGGGAGCTCCTACGAGCAGTACTTC. Translating it yields CASSIGTLGSSYEQYF.

This sequence joins TRBV7-2 and TRBJ1-1; TRBD1 agrees at 9 bases. Germline CDR1 SGHTA, CDR2 FQGNSA. Trimming took 4 bases from V and 1 from J; bases not matched to a gene: 4. The CDR3 has 15 residues. This CDR3 reads CASSSQGQGNTEAFF. The DNA for the CDR3 is TGTGCCAGCAGCTCACAGGGACAGGGGAACACTGAAGCTTTCTTT.

The V call is TRBV5-5, the J call TRBJ1-1; D may be TRBD1 (6 bases). This CDR3 has 14 residues. Trimming removed 2 bases at V and 1 base at J, with 9 bases between. Germline V lookup: CDR1 SGHKS, CDR2 YYEKEE (reference sequence). The CDR3 sequence is CASSFGQSNTEAFF. CDR3 sequence (DNA): TGTGCCAGCAGCTTCGGACAGTCGAACACTGAAGCTTTCTTT.

This sequence joins TRBV19 and TRBJ1-2; 9 nucleotides match TRBD1. The V segment lost 4 bases and the J segment 7 bases; nucleotides outside the gene matches: 13. The CDR3 consists of 16 residues. Germline-derived CDR1 and CDR2 are LNHDA and SQIVND (reference sequence). The CDR3 DNA follows: TGTGCCAGTAGTACCCGGAGAACAGGGGGCGCGAGTGGCTACACCTTC. As protein: CASSTRRTGGASGYTF.

The V and J genes are TRBV14 and TRBJ1-1; D is uncertain. Trimming removed 1 base from V and 4 bases from J, with 10 bases in between. The CDR3 extends over 14 amino acids. Germline loops: CDR1 SGHDN, CDR2 FVKESK. CDR3 sequence: CASSQVGVGTEAFF. Written as DNA, the CDR3 is TGTGCCAGCAGCCAAGTCGGGGTAGGCACTGAAGCTTTCTTT.

This sequence joins TRBV4-2 and TRBJ1-1; perhaps TRBD1 as D (6 bases). Trimming stripped 1 base from V and 4 bases from J, with 13 bases between. Germline lookup yields CDR1 LGHNA and CDR2 YNFKEQ. CDR3 length equals 15 residues. The CDR3 DNA reads TGTGCCAGCAGCCAAGGCACAGGGACGACCACTGAAGCTTTCTTT. Amino acids: CASSQGTGTTTEAFF.

This chain connects TRBV28 to TRBJ2-3, with 8 bases matching TRBD2. Germline V lookup: CDR1 MDHEN, CDR2 SYDVKM. Unmatched junction bases numbered 8, after V lost 6 bases and J lost 3 bases. The CDR3 is 15 amino acids. The CDR3 loop reads CASRGAGVGTDTQYF. Written as DNA, the CDR3 is TGTGCCAGCAGGGGAGCGGGAGTAGGGACAGATACGCAGTATTTT.

The genes are TRBV5-6 and TRBJ2-7; D gene ambiguous. Trimming cost V 2 bases and J 3 bases, with 15 bases left between them. Germline loops: CDR1 SGHDT, CDR2 YYEEEE. The CDR3 is made up of 15 amino acids. The CDR3 DNA is TGTGCCAGCAGCTTTGGAGAACGGGTCGTCTACGAGCAGTACTTC. Translating it yields CASSFGERVVYEQYF.

This chain uses TRBV27 with TRBJ2-5, with 8 bases aligning to TRBD1. The CDR3 consists of 15 residues. The V gene end was trimmed by 2 bases and the J gene end by 7 bases; junction bases not matched to a gene: 9. Germline values: CDR1 MNHEY, CDR2 SMNVEV (reference sequence). The CDR3 sequence is CASSLEGRGRGTQYF. CDR3 DNA sequence: TGTGCCAGCAGTTTAGAGGGCAGGGGGCGCGGGACCCAGTACTTC.

The J gene is TRBJ2-7, the V gene TRBV5-1; D might be TRBD1 (5 bases). Trimming cost V 3 bases and J 4 bases, with 11 bases left between them. CDR3 size: 13 residues. Germline loops: CDR1 SGHRS, CDR2 YFSETQ. CDR3: CASSSGHPYEQYF. CDR3 coding DNA: TGCGCCAGCAGCTCAGGACATCCTTACGAGCAGTACTTC.

This sequence joins TRBV7-6 and TRBJ2-7, with 9 nucleotides matching TRBD1. The CDR3 consists of 13 residues. Germline CDR1 and CDR2: SGHVS and FNYEAQ. V shed 4 bases and J 7 bases; nucleotides not matched to a gene: 5. The CDR3 is CASSSQGAWEQYF. DNA of the CDR3: TGTGCCAGCAGCTCACAGGGGGCCTGGGAGCAGTACTTC.

J is TRBJ2-1 and V is TRBV5-5, with D possibly TRBD2 on 6 matching bases. Deletions cut 2 bases from V and 6 bases from J, with 15 bases between. CDR1 and CDR2 (germline): SGHKS, YYEKEE (reference sequence). There are 15 residues in the CDR3. The CDR3 sequence: CASSFGAGVSNEQFF. As DNA, the CDR3 is TGTGCCAGCAGCTTTGGAGCGGGCGTAAGCAATGAGCAGTTCTTC.

The chain has TRBV10-3 and TRBJ1-5; unclear D gene. This CDR3 comprises 14 residues. CDR1 and CDR2 from the germline V gene are ENHRY and SYGVKD. Trimming left V 6 bases short and J 1 base short, with 10 bases between. The DNA for the CDR3 is TGTGCCATCAGCGAGGCGGTAAGCAATCAGCCCCAGCATTTT. Protein sequence: CAISEAVSNQPQHF.